The entry that follows covers one T cell receptor (beta chain) sequence. What it recognizes is unknown. Only in-frame clones appear in the TCRdb table, and some are missing; sequencing was by immunoSEQ multiplex PCR. The sample has about 60,000 clones, approximately 86% seen once. Germline V gives CDR1 SGHNT, CDR2 YYREEE (reference sequence). The CDR3 has 12 residues. Trimming cost V 4 bases and J 8 bases; bases outside gene matches: 3. The data were taken from a study of OX40 agonist ivuxolimab in advanced cancers. General study findings and limits: CD8+ T cells (on average) carried more expanded clones than CD4+ T cells.

This clonotype originated in an adult with an advanced solid tumor such as melanoma, head and neck, liver or kidney cancer. V and J are TRBV5-4 and TRBJ2-5; TRBD1 matches 9 bases. This specimen consisted of CD4+ or CD8+ T cells sorted from blood, obtained in a trial of the OX40 agonist ivuxolimab. The DNA for the CDR3 is TGTGCCAGCAGCCGGACAGGGGAAACCCAGTACTTC. It is translated as CASSRTGETQYF.